This TCR beta chain was sequenced during a study of CD8 T cells in ankylosing spondylitis. A single record per CDR3 protein comes from TCRdb applying MiXCR to the 5' RACE reads. The sample yields some 840,000 distinct CDR3 sequences, about 12% seen once. This clonotype was counted once. What it recognizes is unknown. This clone may be a read error of a much larger clone one base away. Notes on the study in general: A motif in TCR beta, a set of about eight highly homologous variants, appeared characteristic of ankylosing spondylitis blood. Certain motif variants had earlier appeared in reactive arthritis synovial fluid and blood.

The germline V gene has CDR1 DFQATT and CDR2 SNEGSKA (reference sequence). The CDR3 covers 12 residues. Between the trimmed V and J ends, which lost 6 bases and 4 bases, there was a span of 11 bases. The sample was blood, either unsorted or a sorted T cell fraction (not recorded which). The source of this sequence is a male donor with ankylosing spondylitis. This sequence joins TRBV20-1 and TRBJ2-3; the D gene is possibly TRBD2 (6 bases). The CDR3 nucleotides are TGCAGTGCCCACCGGGACTCAGATACGCAGTATTTT. Amino acids: CSAHRDSDTQYF.